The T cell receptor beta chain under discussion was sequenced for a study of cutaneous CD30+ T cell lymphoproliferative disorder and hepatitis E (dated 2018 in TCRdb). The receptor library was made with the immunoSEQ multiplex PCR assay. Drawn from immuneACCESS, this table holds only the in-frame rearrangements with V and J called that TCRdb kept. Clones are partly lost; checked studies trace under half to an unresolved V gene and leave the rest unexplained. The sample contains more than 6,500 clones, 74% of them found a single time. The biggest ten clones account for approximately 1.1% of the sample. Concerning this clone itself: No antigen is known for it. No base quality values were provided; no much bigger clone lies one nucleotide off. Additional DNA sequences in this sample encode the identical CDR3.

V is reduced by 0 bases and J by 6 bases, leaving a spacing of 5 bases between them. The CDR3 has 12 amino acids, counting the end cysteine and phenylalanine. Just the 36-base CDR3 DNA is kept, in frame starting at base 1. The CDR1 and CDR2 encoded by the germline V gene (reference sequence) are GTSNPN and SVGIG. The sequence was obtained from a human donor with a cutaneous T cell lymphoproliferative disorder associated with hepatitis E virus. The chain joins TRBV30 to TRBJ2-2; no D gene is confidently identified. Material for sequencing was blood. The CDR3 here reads CAWSVGAGELFF. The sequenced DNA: TGTGCCTGGAGTGTAGGAGCCGGGGAGCTGTTTTTT.